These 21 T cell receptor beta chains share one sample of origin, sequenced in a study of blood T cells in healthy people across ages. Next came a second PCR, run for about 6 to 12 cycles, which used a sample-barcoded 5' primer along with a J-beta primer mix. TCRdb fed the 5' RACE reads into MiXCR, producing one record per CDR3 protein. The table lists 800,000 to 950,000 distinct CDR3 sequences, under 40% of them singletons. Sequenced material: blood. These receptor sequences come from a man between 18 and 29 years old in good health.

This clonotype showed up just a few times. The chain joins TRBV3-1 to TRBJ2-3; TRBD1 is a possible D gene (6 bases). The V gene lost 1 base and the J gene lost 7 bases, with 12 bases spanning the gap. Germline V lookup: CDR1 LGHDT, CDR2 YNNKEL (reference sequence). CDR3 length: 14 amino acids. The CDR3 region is CASSQGGGVYTQYF. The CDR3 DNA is TGTGCCAGCAGCCAAGGAGGGGGAGTCTATACGCAGTATTTT.

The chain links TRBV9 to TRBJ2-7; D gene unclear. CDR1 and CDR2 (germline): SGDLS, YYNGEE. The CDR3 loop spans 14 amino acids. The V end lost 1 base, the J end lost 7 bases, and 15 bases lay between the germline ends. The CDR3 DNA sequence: TGTGCCAGCAGCGTACAGTCACATCTAAGTGAGCAGTACTTC. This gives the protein CASSVQSHLSEQYF. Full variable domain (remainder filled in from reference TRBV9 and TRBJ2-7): DSGVTQTPKHLITATGQRVTLRCSPRSGDLSVYWYQQSLDQGLQFLIQYYNGEERAKGNILERFSAQQFPDLHSELNLSSLELGDSALYFCASSVQSHLSEQYFGPGTRLTVT.

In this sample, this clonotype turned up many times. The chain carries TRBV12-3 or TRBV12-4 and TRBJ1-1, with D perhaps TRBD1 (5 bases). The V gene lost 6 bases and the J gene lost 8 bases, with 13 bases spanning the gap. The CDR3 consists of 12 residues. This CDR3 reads CASSLQGAEAFF. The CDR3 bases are TGTGCCAGCAGCTTGCAAGGGGCCGAAGCTTTCTTT.

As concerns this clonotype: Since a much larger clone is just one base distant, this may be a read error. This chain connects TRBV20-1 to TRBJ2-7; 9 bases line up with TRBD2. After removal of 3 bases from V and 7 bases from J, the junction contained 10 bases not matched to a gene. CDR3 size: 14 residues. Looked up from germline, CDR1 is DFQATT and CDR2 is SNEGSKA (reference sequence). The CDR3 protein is CSARGLAAYNEQYF. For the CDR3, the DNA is TGCAGTGCTAGGGGACTAGCAGCTTACAATGAGCAGTACTTC.

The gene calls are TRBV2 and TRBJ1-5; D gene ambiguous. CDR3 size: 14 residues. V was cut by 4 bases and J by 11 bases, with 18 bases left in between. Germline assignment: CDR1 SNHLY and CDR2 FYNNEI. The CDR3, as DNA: TGTGCCAGCAGTGGAGTTAACCCCGTGTGGGCCCAGCATTTT. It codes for CASSGVNPVWAQHF.

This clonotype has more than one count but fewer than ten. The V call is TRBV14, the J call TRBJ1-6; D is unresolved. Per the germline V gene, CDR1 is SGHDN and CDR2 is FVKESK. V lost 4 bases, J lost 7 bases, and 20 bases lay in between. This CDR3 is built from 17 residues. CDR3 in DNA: TGTGCCAGCAGCCTGCGGCCGATCGGATCGAAGAATTCACCCCTCCACTTT. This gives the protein CASSLRPIGSKNSPLHF.

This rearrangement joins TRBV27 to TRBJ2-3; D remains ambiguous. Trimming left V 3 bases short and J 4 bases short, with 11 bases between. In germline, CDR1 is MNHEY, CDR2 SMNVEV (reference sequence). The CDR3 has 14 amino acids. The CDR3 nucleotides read TGTGCCAGCAGTTTGGCCTTCGGGCCAGATACGCAGTATTTT. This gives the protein CASSLAFGPDTQYF.

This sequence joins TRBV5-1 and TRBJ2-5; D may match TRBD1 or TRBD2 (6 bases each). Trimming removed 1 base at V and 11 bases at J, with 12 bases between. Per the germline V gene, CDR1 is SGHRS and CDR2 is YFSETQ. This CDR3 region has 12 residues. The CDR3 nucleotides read TGCGCCAGCAGCTTGCGGGGGCAGGAGCAGTACTTC. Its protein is CASSLRGQEQYF.

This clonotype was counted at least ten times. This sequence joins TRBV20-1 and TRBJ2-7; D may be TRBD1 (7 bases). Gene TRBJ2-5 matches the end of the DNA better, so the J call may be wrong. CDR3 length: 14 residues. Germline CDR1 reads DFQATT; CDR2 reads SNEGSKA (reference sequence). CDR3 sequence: CSARDTGEAETQYF. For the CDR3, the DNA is TGCAGTGCTAGAGATACAGGGGAGGCGGAGACCCAGTACTTC.

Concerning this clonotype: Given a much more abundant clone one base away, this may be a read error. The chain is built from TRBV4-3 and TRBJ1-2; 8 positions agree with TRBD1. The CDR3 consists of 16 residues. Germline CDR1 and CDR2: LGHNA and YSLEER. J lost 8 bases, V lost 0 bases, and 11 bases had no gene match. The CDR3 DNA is TGCGCCAGCAGCCAAGAGGGGTCGGGACAGGTGTTAGGCTACACCTTC. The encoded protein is CASSQEGSGQVLGYTF.

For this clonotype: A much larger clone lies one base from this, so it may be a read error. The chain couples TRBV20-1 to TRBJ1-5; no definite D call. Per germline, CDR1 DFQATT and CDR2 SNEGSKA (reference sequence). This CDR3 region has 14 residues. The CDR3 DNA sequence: TGCAATGCTACCCGGCCTGAGAGCAATCAGCCCCAGCATTTT. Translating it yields CNATRPESNQPQHF.

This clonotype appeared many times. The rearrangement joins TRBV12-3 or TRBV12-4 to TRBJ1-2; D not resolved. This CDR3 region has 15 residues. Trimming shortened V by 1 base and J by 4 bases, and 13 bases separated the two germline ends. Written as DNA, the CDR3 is TGTGCCAGCAGTTTAGGCCGTATCCCCACCTATGGCTACACCTTC. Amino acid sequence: CASSLGRIPTYGYTF.

CDR3 region: CAISESRTGVDYEQYF. The CDR3 DNA follows: TGTGCCATCAGTGAGTCAAGGACAGGGGTCGACTACGAGCAGTACTTC. The rearrangement uses TRBV10-3 and TRBJ2-7, with 9 positions matching TRBD1. The germline gives CDR1 ENHRY, CDR2 SYGVKD. Trimming removed 0 bases from V and 3 bases from J; junction bases left unmatched: 6. CDR3 length equals 16 residues.

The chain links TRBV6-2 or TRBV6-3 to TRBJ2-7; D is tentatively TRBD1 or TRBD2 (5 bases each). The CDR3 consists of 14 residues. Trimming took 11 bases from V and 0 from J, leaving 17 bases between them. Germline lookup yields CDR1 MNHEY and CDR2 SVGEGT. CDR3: CAGRRDASSYEQYF. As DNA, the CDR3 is TGTGCCGGCCGCAGGGACGCAAGCTCCTACGAGCAGTACTTC.

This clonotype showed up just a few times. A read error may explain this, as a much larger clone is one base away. The CDR3 loop is CSARDSRTYNEQYF. The CDR3 coding sequence is TGCAGTGCACGGGACAGCCGCACCTACAATGAGCAGTACTTC. The rearrangement joins TRBV20-1 to TRBJ2-1, with 7 bases lining up with TRBD1. The J call may be wrong; the DNA end is better matched by TRBJ2-7. The germline V gene has CDR1 DFQATT and CDR2 SNEGSKA (reference sequence). The CDR3 is made up of 14 amino acids.

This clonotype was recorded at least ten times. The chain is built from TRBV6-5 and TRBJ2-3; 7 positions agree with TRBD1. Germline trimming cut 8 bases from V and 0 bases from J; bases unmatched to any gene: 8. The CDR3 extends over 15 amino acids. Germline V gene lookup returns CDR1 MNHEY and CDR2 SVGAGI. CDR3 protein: CASSRGLASTDTQYF. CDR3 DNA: TGTGCCAGCTCCAGGGGGTTGGCTAGCACAGATACGCAGTATTTT.

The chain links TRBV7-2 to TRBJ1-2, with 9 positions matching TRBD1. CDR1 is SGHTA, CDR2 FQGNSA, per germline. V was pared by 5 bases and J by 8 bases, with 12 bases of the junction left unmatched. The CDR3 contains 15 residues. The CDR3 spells CASSTLRDRALGYTF. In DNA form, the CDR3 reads TGTGCCAGCAGCACCCTTCGGGACAGGGCTCTCGGCTACACCTTC.

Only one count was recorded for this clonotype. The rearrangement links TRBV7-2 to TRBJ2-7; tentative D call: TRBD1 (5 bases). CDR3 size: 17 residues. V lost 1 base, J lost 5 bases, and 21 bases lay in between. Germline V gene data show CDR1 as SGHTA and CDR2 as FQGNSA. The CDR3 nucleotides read TGTGCCAGCAGCTTAGGCCCGATCGACCAGGGTGTCCACGAGCAGTACTTC. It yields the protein CASSLGPIDQGVHEQYF.

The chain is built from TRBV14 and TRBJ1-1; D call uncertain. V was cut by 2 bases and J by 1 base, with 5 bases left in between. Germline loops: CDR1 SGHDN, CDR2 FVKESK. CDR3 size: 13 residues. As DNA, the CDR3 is TGTGCCAGCAGCCAATATCAGAACACTGAAGCTTTCTTT. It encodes CASSQYQNTEAFF. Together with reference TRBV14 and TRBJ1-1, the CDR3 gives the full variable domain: EAGVTQFPSHSVIEKGQTVTLRCDPISGHDNLYWYRRVMGKEIKFLLHFVKESKQDESGMPNNRFLAERTGGTYSTLKVQPAELEDSGVYFCASSQYQNTEAFFGQGTRLTVV.

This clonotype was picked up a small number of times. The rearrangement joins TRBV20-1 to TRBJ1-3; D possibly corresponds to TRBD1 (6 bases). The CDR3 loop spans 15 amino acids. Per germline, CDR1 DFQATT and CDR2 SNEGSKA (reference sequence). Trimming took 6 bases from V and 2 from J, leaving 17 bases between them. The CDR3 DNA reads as TGCAGTGCCTGGGGGGGGCTCAATCCTGGAAACACCATATATTTT. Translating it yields CSAWGGLNPGNTIYF.

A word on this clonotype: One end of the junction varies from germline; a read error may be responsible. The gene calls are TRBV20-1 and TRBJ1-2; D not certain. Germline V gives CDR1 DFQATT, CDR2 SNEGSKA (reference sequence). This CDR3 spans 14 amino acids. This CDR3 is CSVRDGPSFYGYTF. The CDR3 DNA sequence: TGCAGTGTTAGAGATGGTCCCAGCTTCTATGGCTACACCTTC.